This entry lists 26 T cell receptor beta chains sequenced from one sample in a study of T cells in Graves' hyperthyroidism and ophthalmopathy. Regions amplified from RNA transcripts were the TCR beta CDR3 regions. TCR CDR3 underwent first-round RT-PCR with the HTBI primer set. Via MiXCR, TCRdb re-called the multiplex PCR reads, giving one row per CDR3 protein. The sample has roughly 700,000 distinct CDR3 sequences; less than 15% are singletons. The sequencing sample was made of blood. The receptors shown here come from a woman under 30 with Graves' hyperthyroidism.

As for this clonotype: Here the CDR3 omits its conserved ending phenylalanine or tryptophan, so a read error is the likely source. This chain joins TRBV29-1 and TRBJ1-3; no definite D call. Germline V gives CDR1 SQVTM, CDR2 ANQGSEA. The CDR3 is made up of 16 amino acids. V was trimmed by 5 bases and J by 2 bases, leaving 19 bases between them. For the CDR3, the DNA is TGCAGCGTTCAATCATTGGACCCTCAGGCTGGAAACACCATATATCTT. Amino acids: CSVQSLDPQAGNTIYL.

This clonotype was seen only a few times. A clone one base away is much larger, so this may be a read error. J is TRBJ2-1 and V is TRBV28; tentatively, D is TRBD1 (5 bases). CDR1 MDHEN and CDR2 SYDVKM come from the germline V gene. The CDR3 length is 12 residues. The CDR3 loop reads CVSSNRIHEQFF. CDR3 nucleotides: TGTGTCAGCAGCAACAGGATCCATGAGCAGTTCTTC. The full variable domain, completed using reference TRBV28 and TRBJ2-1, is DVKVTQSSRYLVKRTGEKVFLECVQDMDHENMFWYRQDPGLGLRLIYFSYDVKMKEKGDIPEGYSVSREKKERFSLILESASTNQTSMYLCVSSNRIHEQFFGPGTRLTVL.

This clonotype showed up just a few times. The chain carries TRBV19 and TRBJ2-2; perhaps TRBD2 as D (5 bases). Germline values: CDR1 LNHDA, CDR2 SQIVND (reference sequence). The CDR3 length is 15 residues. Between the trimmed V and J ends, which lost 5 bases and 1 base, there was a span of 11 bases. The CDR3 loop is CASSPPGGNTGELFF. DNA for the CDR3: TGTGCCAGTAGTCCCCCAGGAGGGAACACCGGGGAGCTGTTTTTT.

This clonotype was picked up many times. The chain is built from TRBV18 and TRBJ2-2, with 7 bases aligning to TRBD1. The germline CDR1 and CDR2 sequences are KGHSH and LQKENI. CDR3 length equals 15 residues. V lost 2 bases to trimming and J lost 4 bases; unmatched junction nucleotides: 4. CDR3 residues: CASSPRGLVTGELFF. CDR3 bases: TGTGCCAGCTCACCAAGGGGGCTAGTCACCGGGGAGCTGTTTTTT.

This clonotype was seen more than once but under ten times. This rearrangement joins TRBV29-1 to TRBJ1-4; D is uncertain. Trimming removed 4 bases at V and 8 bases at J, with 11 bases between. Germline V gene data show CDR1 as SQVTM and CDR2 as ANQGSEA. This CDR3 comprises 12 residues. CDR3 region: CSVGWLQEKLFF. DNA of the CDR3: TGCAGCGTTGGTTGGCTACAAGAAAAACTGTTTTTT.

At least ten counts were recorded for this clonotype. The chain is built from TRBV27 and TRBJ1-5; D is unresolved. The CDR3 is 14 residues long. In germline, CDR1 is MNHEY, CDR2 SMNVEV (reference sequence). The V gene lost 6 bases and the J gene lost 9 bases, with 18 bases spanning the gap. CDR3 DNA sequence: TGTGCCAGCAGCCCCTTAAGCCGGGAGGTGCCCCAGCATTTT. The encoded protein is CASSPLSREVPQHF.

In the case of this clonotype: A read error may explain this, as a much larger clone is one base away. The rearrangement joins TRBV27 to TRBJ2-1; D tentatively reads TRBD1 or TRBD2 (5 bases each). The CDR3 is 15 amino acids. Germline V gene sequence: CDR1 MNHEY, CDR2 SMNVEV (reference sequence). Deletions cut 2 bases from V and 4 bases from J, with 12 bases between. The CDR3 coding sequence is TGTGCCAGCAGTTTAGCAAGCTGGGGGTACAATGAGCAGTTCTTC. Residues: CASSLASWGYNEQFF.

The rearrangement joins TRBV15 to TRBJ2-7; 7 bases map to TRBD2. The CDR3 covers 14 residues. Trimming at V came to 5 bases and at J to 2 bases, leaving 6 bases not matched to a gene. CDR1 LNHNV and CDR2 YYDKDF come from the germline V gene (reference sequence). CDR3 DNA: TGTGCCACCAGCTTATTACGGGAGGCCTACGAGCAGTACTTC. Translating it yields CATSLLREAYEQYF.

This clonotype showed up just a few times. The rearrangement uses TRBV27 and TRBJ2-7, with unresolved D. In germline, CDR1 is MNHEY, CDR2 SMNVEV (reference sequence). This CDR3 has 16 residues. V was clipped by 0 bases and J by 0 bases, with 12 bases between them. The CDR3 region is CASSLSVGRLSYEQYF. DNA of the CDR3: TGTGCCAGCAGTTTATCTGTCGGGCGCCTCTCCTACGAGCAGTACTTC.

This clonotype showed up just a few times. The V call is TRBV14, the J call TRBJ2-3; D perhaps matches TRBD2 (6 bases). The V and J ends lost 0 bases and 0 bases respectively, with 13 bases between them. Germline V gene lookup returns CDR1 SGHDN and CDR2 FVKESK. The CDR3 runs 17 residues. The CDR3 region is CASSQERKSGSTDTQYF. Here the CDR3 DNA reads TGTGCCAGCAGCCAAGAAAGAAAAAGCGGGAGCACAGATACGCAGTATTTT.

This clonotype was seen ten or more times. The rearrangement links TRBV20-1 to TRBJ2-7, with D perhaps assigned TRBD1 or TRBD2 (5 bases each). V was clipped by 6 bases and J by 3 bases, with 21 bases between them. Germline CDR1 and CDR2: DFQATT and SNEGSKA (reference sequence). The CDR3 spans 15 residues. The CDR3 DNA sequence: TGCAGTGCCACCGATTCCGGGACGGCCTACTACGAGCAGTACTTC. Translation gives CSATDSGTAYYEQYF.

V usage is TRBV25-1 and J usage is TRBJ2-2; 9 bases agree with TRBD1. The CDR3 runs 15 residues. V was clipped by 3 bases and J by 3 bases; unmatched bases: 2. Germline V lookup: CDR1 MGHDK, CDR2 SYGVNS. CDR3 residues: CASSERDRDTGELFF. In DNA, the CDR3 is TGTGCCAGCAGTGAGCGGGACAGGGACACCGGGGAGCTGTTTTTT.

This clonotype was observed many times. V and J are TRBV3-1 and TRBJ1-1, with unresolved D. Germline V CDR1 and CDR2: LGHDT, YNNKEL (reference sequence). V dropped 1 base and J dropped 7 bases, with 7 bases sitting between them. The CDR3 contains 12 residues. CDR3 sequence reads: CASSQGRIEAFF. The DNA of the CDR3 is TGTGCCAGCAGCCAAGGCAGGATTGAAGCTTTCTTT.

In this sample, this clonotype turned up many times. The chain couples TRBV27 to TRBJ2-3; no reliable D call. Trimming removed 0 bases from V and 6 bases from J, with 7 bases in between. Germline-derived CDR1 and CDR2 are MNHEY and SMNVEV (reference sequence). This CDR3 contains 13 residues. The CDR3 region has the DNA TGTGCCAGCAGTTTATCCCCTTTTGATACGCAGTATTTT. The encoded protein is CASSLSPFDTQYF.

The sample holds many counts of this clonotype. The genes are TRBV24-1 and TRBJ2-3; TRBD2 aligns across 12 bases. The CDR3 is 16 amino acids. The germline gives CDR1 KGHDR, CDR2 SFDVKD. After removal of 7 bases from V and 2 bases from J, the junction contained 6 bases not matched to a gene. The chain's CDR3 is CATRMTSGRTTDTQYF. CDR3 DNA: TGTGCCACCAGGATGACTAGCGGGAGAACCACAGATACGCAGTATTTT.

V gene TRBV6-1 combines with J gene TRBJ2-1, with D possibly matching TRBD2 (6 bases). The CDR3 spans 16 residues. Germline V gives CDR1 MNHNS, CDR2 SASEGT. V lost 8 bases, J lost 2 bases, and 19 bases lay in between. CDR3 in DNA: TGTGCCAGCGGGACGGGGCTAGCGAGGCCCTACAATGAGCAGTTCTTC. Translated, it gives CASGTGLARPYNEQFF.

This clonotype was observed once. The chain has TRBV6-2 or TRBV6-3 and TRBJ2-4; D unclear. Per germline, CDR1 MNHEY and CDR2 SVGEGT. CDR3 size: 14 residues. V dropped 0 bases and J dropped 8 bases, with 11 bases sitting between them. CDR3 amino acids: CASSYSNPMDIQYF. Here the CDR3 DNA reads TGTGCCAGCAGTTACTCTAACCCTATGGACATTCAGTACTTC.

This clonotype was picked up a small number of times. The chain couples TRBV3-1 to TRBJ2-2; 13 bases align to TRBD2. The CDR3 consists of 20 residues. Germline V gene data show CDR1 as LGHDT and CDR2 as YNNKEL (reference sequence). Trimming cost V 0 bases and J 7 bases; bases outside gene matches: 14. The CDR3 bases are TGTGCCAGCAGCCAAGATCTTTTTTTGACTAGCGGGAGGAATGGCGGGGAGCTGTTTTTT. Amino acids: CASSQDLFLTSGRNGGELFF.

This clonotype has a handful of counts. This chain links TRBV7-9 with TRBJ2-3; D gene ambiguous. V shed 0 bases and J shed 5 bases, with 9 bases lying between them. The germline V gene encodes CDR1 SEHNR and CDR2 FQNEAQ (reference sequence). The CDR3 has 14 amino acids. The CDR3 protein is CASSLAHLGDTQYF. The CDR3 nucleotides are TGTGCCAGCAGCTTAGCCCATCTCGGAGATACGCAGTATTTT. The whole variable domain, filled in from reference TRBV7-9 and TRBJ2-3, reads DTGVSQNPRHKITKRGQNVTFRCDPISEHNRLYWYRQTLGQGPEFLTYFQNEAQLEKSRLLSDRFSAERPKGSFSTLEIQRTEQGDSAMYLCASSLAHLGDTQYFGPGTRLTVL.

This clonotype was observed a few times. This chain joins TRBV29-1 and TRBJ2-7, with 7 bases fitting TRBD2. The junction had 12 bases not matched to a gene; V was cut back by 7 bases and J by 6 bases. The CDR3 consists of 13 residues. From germline, CDR1 is SQVTM and CDR2 ANQGSEA. The CDR3 bases are TGCAGCGGGATACTAGCGAGTCTCGGCGAGCAGTACTTC. Translation gives CSGILASLGEQYF.

V is TRBV12-3 or TRBV12-4 and J is TRBJ2-3; 10 bases map to TRBD2. The CDR3 is 15 residues long. V shed 5 bases and J 5 bases; nucleotides not matched to a gene: 7. The CDR3 loop reads CASSPSGSRRDTQYF. CDR3 DNA sequence: TGTGCCAGCAGTCCTAGCGGGAGCAGGCGAGATACGCAGTATTTT.

This clonotype was counted ten times or more. This sequence joins TRBV28 and TRBJ1-5; 7 bases are shared with TRBD1. CDR3 length: 14 residues. Germline V gene sequence: CDR1 MDHEN, CDR2 SYDVKM. V lost 3 bases, J lost 7 bases, and 6 bases stayed unmatched. The CDR3 nucleotides read TGTGCCAGCAGTTTTCGCGGGACAGCACAGCCCCAGCATTTT. This translates into CASSFRGTAQPQHF.

This clonotype came up many times. The rearrangement joins TRBV11-2 to TRBJ1-4; D not certain. CDR1 and CDR2 from the germline V gene are SGHAT and FQNNGV. The CDR3 loop spans 14 amino acids. The V end lost 3 bases, the J end lost 8 bases, and 13 bases lay between the germline ends. CDR3 amino acids: CASSFPGRMEKLFF. CDR3 DNA sequence: TGTGCCAGCAGCTTTCCAGGCCGTATGGAAAAACTGTTTTTT.

As for this clonotype: This may come from a read error, since a much larger clone is one base off. Here the CDR3 omits its conserved ending phenylalanine or tryptophan, so a read error is the likely source. The V and J genes are TRBV7-9 and TRBJ2-5, with TRBD2 matching over 8 bases. Germline V lookup: CDR1 SEHNR, CDR2 FQNEAQ (reference sequence). The CDR3 loop spans 17 amino acids. Unmatched junction bases numbered 17, after V lost 4 bases and J lost 7 bases. This CDR3 reads CASSSQRSSGPKGTQYL. The CDR3 coding sequence is TGTGCCAGCAGCTCGCAGAGATCTAGCGGGCCCAAGGGGACCCAGTACTTA.

With regard to this clonotype: Relative to the germline gene, one junction end is altered; a read error may explain this. The chain joins TRBV18 to TRBJ2-1; TRBD2 is a possible D gene (6 bases). Germline V gene lookup returns CDR1 KGHSH and CDR2 LQKENI. CDR3 length equals 15 residues. The CDR3 DNA follows: TGTGCCAGCTCCCGACTAGTCTCCGACTACAGTGAGCAGTTCTTC. It yields the protein CASSRLVSDYSEQFF.

This clonotype was detected many times. The CDR3 region has the DNA TGTGCCAGCTGCCCCGTCCAGGGCGATGAGCAGTTCTTC. This gives the protein CASCPVQGDEQFF. The chain carries TRBV3-1 and TRBJ2-1; possibly TRBD1 for D (5 bases). V lost 8 bases and J 8 bases, leaving 16 bases between the germline ends. The CDR3 totals 13 residues. CDR1 is LGHDT, CDR2 YNNKEL, per germline (reference sequence).